This record covers a single T cell receptor beta chain. Its antigen is unknown. The CDR3 length is 15 residues. Germline V gene sequence: CDR1 MDHEN, CDR2 SYDVKM. V was clipped by 6 bases and J by 5 bases, with 17 bases between them. Assay used: immunoSEQ multiplex PCR; TCRdb lists only in-frame clones, some missing. The sample lists fewer than 100,000 clones, approximately 95% occurring once. The data are from a study of siplizumab effects on memory and regulatory T cells. Study-wide results and caveats: Among mappable alloreactive CD4+ clones, the Treg-derived fraction averaged around 70% with siplizumab versus about 30% in controls. A minor fraction of alloreactive clones, and no more, mapped to unstimulated subsets. Memory T cells appeared less diverse than naive cells, which seemed to contribute substantially to alloresponse.

Input material: non-Treg CD4+ T cells sorted from blood. This TCR derives from a human donor in good health. The chain links TRBV28 to TRBJ2-1; D possibly matches TRBD1 or TRBD2 (5 bases each). CDR3 residues: CASSEINGGNNEQFF. The DNA for the CDR3 is TGTGCCAGCAGCGAAATCAATGGGGGAAACAATGAGCAGTTCTTC.